This T cell receptor (beta chain) was obtained from a study of T cell responses to AZD1222 COVID-19 vaccine. Study observations and caveats: The study found vaccine-associated CD4 TCRs spanning spike, dominant at 160-218 and 743-854. Unmutated variant regions are reportedly targeted by nearly half of spike-specific TCRs. Donor demographics were predominantly white British with a female majority; clonal diversity may be underestimated. Baseline serostatus was positive in only a handful of AZD1222 recipients.

Assay used: immunoSEQ multiplex PCR; TCRdb lists only in-frame clones, some missing. Here the sample spans about 170,000 clones, roughly 89% being singletons. Comments on this clone: The target antigen is unknown.

Germline values: CDR1 MGHRA, CDR2 YSYEKL. The CDR3 consists of 16 residues. Trimming cost V 6 bases and J 6 bases; bases outside gene matches: 16. This chain joins TRBV4-1 and TRBJ1-1, with 7 bases that match TRBD1. The material sequenced was peripheral blood, taken 28 days after the second AZD1222 dose. The source of this sequence is an adult who received the AZD1222 COVID-19 vaccine. CDR3 bases: TGCGCCAGCAGTCACGACAGGGTGAGGCTACGAGCTGAAGCTTTCTTT. It is translated as CASSHDRVRLRAEAFF.